The 18 T cell receptor beta chains listed next were all sequenced from one sample in a study of cytomegalovirus exposure and HLA in healthy donors. Primers included in the PCR were 60 Vbeta and 13 Jbeta primers. Method: immunoSEQ multiplex PCR; TCRdb's copy keeps in-frame clones and lacks some. The sample has some 71,000 clones. What was sequenced was PBMCs. The receptors originated from a woman aged 30 to 39 in good health and CMV-seronegative.

This rearrangement joins TRBV7-3 to TRBJ2-7, with 9 bases lining up with TRBD1. CDR3 length equals 15 residues. Trimming at V came to 0 bases and at J to 3 bases, leaving 3 bases not matched to a gene. The germline V gene has CDR1 SGHTA and CDR2 FQGTGA. This chain's CDR3 is CASSLTGQGFYEQYF. The DNA of the CDR3 is TGTGCCAGCAGCTTAACGGGACAGGGCTTCTACGAGCAGTACTTC.

The chain recombines TRBV29-1 with TRBJ1-2; no definite D call. V lost 3 bases and J 4 bases, leaving 3 bases between the germline ends. Germline V gene lookup returns CDR1 SQVTM and CDR2 ANQGSEA. The length of the CDR3 is 10 residues. CDR3 in amino acids: CSVDSYGYTF. The CDR3 DNA reads as TGCAGCGTTGACAGCTATGGCTACACCTTC.

The genes are TRBV7-9 and TRBJ2-5; a weak D match, TRBD2 (6 bases). V dropped 1 base and J dropped 3 bases, with 12 bases sitting between them. CDR1 SEHNR and CDR2 FQNEAQ come from the germline V gene (reference sequence). CDR3 length: 15 residues. CDR3 loop: CASSLGAGREETQYF. The DNA for the CDR3 is TGTGCCAGCAGCTTAGGTGCGGGGCGGGAAGAGACCCAGTACTTC.

The V gene is TRBV6-6, the J gene TRBJ2-1; tentatively, D is TRBD2 (5 bases). The length of the CDR3 is 15 residues. Deletions cut 6 bases from V and 5 bases from J, with 17 bases between. Germline lookup yields CDR1 MNHNY and CDR2 SVGAGI (reference sequence). This CDR3 is CASRPGERTDNEQFF. CDR3 nucleotides: TGTGCCAGCAGACCTGGGGAGAGGACCGACAATGAGCAGTTCTTC.

CDR3 in amino acids: CASSRTGGRGANVLTF. The CDR3 DNA follows: TGCGCCAGCAGTAGGACAGGGGGCCGAGGGGCCAACGTCCTGACTTTC. The chain couples TRBV10-1 to TRBJ2-6; 11 bases are a match to TRBD1. The CDR3 sequence is 16 residues long. Germline V gene lookup returns CDR1 WNHNN and CDR2 SYGVQD (reference sequence). The junction had 4 bases not matched to a gene; V was cut back by 5 bases and J by 4 bases.

This chain connects TRBV4-2 to TRBJ2-6; D not resolved. The CDR3 totals 17 residues. Trimming took off 0 bases at V and 0 bases at J, with 9 bases between the two ends. Germline V CDR1 and CDR2: LGHNA, YNFKEQ. CDR3 nucleotides: TGTGCCAGCAGCCAAGATCTACTCGGCTCTGGGGCCAACGTCCTGACTTTC. It yields the protein CASSQDLLGSGANVLTF.

The chain couples TRBV2 to TRBJ2-2, with D perhaps matching TRBD1 (6 bases). V dropped 8 bases and J dropped 4 bases, with 11 bases sitting between them. The length of the CDR3 is 13 residues. Germline CDR1 SNHLY, CDR2 FYNNEI. CDR3 DNA: TGTGCCAGCCGAACAGGGCCCACCGGGGAGCTGTTTTTT. Amino acids: CASRTGPTGELFF.

This chain links TRBV7-2 with TRBJ2-2, with D perhaps matching TRBD1 (6 bases). The length of the CDR3 is 14 residues. Trimming shortened V by 4 bases and J by 3 bases, and 9 bases separated the two germline ends. Germline V lookup: CDR1 SGHTA, CDR2 FQGNSA. CDR3 DNA: TGTGCCAGCAGCTGGACAGTAGACACCGGGGAGCTGTTTTTT. Translation gives CASSWTVDTGELFF.

The V and J genes are TRBV28 and TRBJ2-3; perhaps TRBD2 as D (5 bases). CDR1 is MDHEN and CDR2 is SYDVKM in the germline V gene. Trimming left V 5 bases short and J 2 bases short, with 8 bases between. The CDR3 is made up of 13 amino acids. The CDR3 is CASSGLNTDTQYF. CDR3 DNA sequence: TGTGCCAGCAGTGGACTGAACACAGATACGCAGTATTTT.

This chain joins TRBV29-1 and TRBJ2-3; D possibly corresponds to TRBD2 (5 bases). The CDR3 covers 15 residues. V lost 6 bases and J 0 bases, leaving 16 bases between the germline ends. Germline-derived CDR1 and CDR2 are SQVTM and ANQGSEA. CDR3 protein: CSVPSGSPSTDTQYF. The CDR3 coding sequence is TGCAGCGTCCCCAGCGGCTCACCTAGCACAGATACGCAGTATTTT.

V and J are TRBV18 and TRBJ1-2; D is perhaps TRBD1 (6 bases). The V gene's germline CDR1 is KGHSH and CDR2 LQKENI. The CDR3 extends over 13 amino acids. The ends were cut back, 6 bases at V and 8 bases at J, with 16 bases in the middle. The CDR3: CASSSQGLRGYTF. In nucleotides, the CDR3 is TGTGCCAGCTCGTCACAGGGTTTGAGGGGCTACACCTTC.

The V and J genes are TRBV18 and TRBJ2-3, with TRBD2 identical over 13 bases. The germline V gene has CDR1 KGHSH and CDR2 LQKENI. V shed 4 bases and J 0 bases; nucleotides not matched to a gene: 10. The CDR3 spans 19 residues. This CDR3 reads CASSLRLAGGPASTDTQYF. CDR3 coding DNA: TGTGCCAGCTCACTCCGACTAGCGGGGGGACCGGCCAGCACAGATACGCAGTATTTT.

The CDR3 coding sequence is TGTGCCAGCAGCGGAATACAGGGACAGAAAGAAAAACTGTTTTTT. Translated, it gives CASSGIQGQKEKLFF. The genes are TRBV9 and TRBJ1-4; TRBD1 matches at 7 bases. Germline V CDR1 and CDR2: SGDLS, YYNGEE. The CDR3 is 15 residues long. Trimming removed 3 bases from V and 8 bases from J; junction bases left unmatched: 10.

J is TRBJ2-1 and V is TRBV30, with D tentatively TRBD2 (7 bases). CDR3 length equals 16 residues. V lost 3 bases and J lost 5, with 20 bases in between. CDR1 and CDR2 (germline): GTSNPN, SVGIG (reference sequence). CDR3 residues: CAWRDVRGGPNNEQFF. Written as DNA, the CDR3 is TGTGCCTGGAGGGACGTAAGGGGGGGCCCGAACAATGAGCAGTTCTTC.

The chain uses TRBV14 and TRBJ2-1; 8 bases line up with TRBD1. Germline lookup yields CDR1 SGHDN and CDR2 FVKESK. The length of the CDR3 is 13 residues. J was trimmed by 6 bases and V by 4 bases; bases with no gene match: 2. In nucleotides, the CDR3 is TGTGCCAGCAGCCTACAGGGGGGCAATGAGCAGTTCTTC. It specifies CASSLQGGNEQFF.

The chain joins TRBV18 to TRBJ2-1; 9 nucleotides line up with TRBD1. J lost 6 bases, V lost 9 bases, and 6 bases had no gene match. CDR3 length: 13 amino acids. Germline CDR1 and CDR2: KGHSH and LQKENI. CDR3 sequence: CASPGQGGNEQFF. The CDR3 bases are TGTGCCAGTCCGGGACAGGGAGGCAATGAGCAGTTCTTC.

The CDR3 DNA sequence: TGTGCCAGCAGCTTGGCTGCGGGAGACTACGAGCAGTACTTC. Its protein product is CASSLAAGDYEQYF. This chain joins TRBV5-5 and TRBJ2-7, with 7 bases matching TRBD2. Germline CDR1 is SGHKS and CDR2 is YYEKEE (reference sequence). Trimming cost V 0 bases and J 3 bases; bases outside gene matches: 3. The CDR3 has 14 amino acids.

This chain joins TRBV28 and TRBJ2-7; 8 bases are shared with TRBD1. Trimming took 4 bases from V and 1 from J; bases not matched to a gene: 0. This CDR3 comprises 13 residues. Germline V gene data show CDR1 as MDHEN and CDR2 as SYDVKM. CDR3 DNA: TGTGCCAGCAGTTGGACAGGGTCCTACGAGCAGTACTTC. Its protein is CASSWTGSYEQYF.